A selection of T cell receptor beta chains follows, all from one sample in a study of low-dose radiotherapy and immunotherapy resistance in tumors. TCRdb analysed the reads with MiXCR anew, one entry per CDR3 protein. Of roughly 56,000 distinct CDR3 sequences listed, approximately 22% are singletons. The input for sequencing was PBMCs, taken after low-dose radiotherapy plus immunotherapy. These receptors were taken from a male donor with prostate cancer. Each CDR3 is given with its conserved first and last residue. D genes are given only for firm matches. Only some rows state a clone size, as once, few, many or a class for expanded clones.

v_call	j_call	clone_size	d_call	cdr3_nt	cdr3_aa
TRBV5-1	TRBJ2-6	NA	NA	TGCGCCAGCAGCTTCGGGGGTAGTGGGGCCAACGTCCTGACTTTC	CASSFGGSGANVLTF
TRBV6-1	TRBJ1-1	many	NA	TGTGCCAGCAGTGATCAGGGAAGAGGAACTGAAGCTTTCTTT	CASSDQGRGTEAFF
TRBV7-9	TRBJ2-4	many	TRBD2	TGTGCCAGCAGCGCAGCTGCCGGGGAGGGCAAAAACATTCAGTACTTC	CASSAAAGEGKNIQYF
TRBV18	TRBJ1-5	few	TRBD1	TGTGCCAGCTCACCGCCGGGACAGGGAAGTTATAGCAATCAGCCCCAGCATTTT	CASSPPGQGSYSNQPQHF
TRBV6-2/TRBV6-3	TRBJ1-2	many	TRBD1	TGTGCCAGCAGTGAGACAGGGACGCTCTATGGCTACACCTTC	CASSETGTLYGYTF
TRBV13	TRBJ2-7	many	NA	TGTGCCAGCAGTCCCGGGACTTCCTCCTACGAGCAGTACTTC	CASSPGTSSYEQYF
TRBV19	TRBJ1-5	NA	NA	TGTGCCAGTAACAACAGACCTAATAGCAATCAGCCCCAGCATTTT	CASNNRPNSNQPQHF
TRBV5-4	TRBJ2-1	many	NA	TGTGCCAGCAGCTTGGGGGGCCCCTACAATGAGCAGTTCTTC	CASSLGGPYNEQFF
TRBV16	TRBJ1-5	many	NA	TGTGCCAGCAGCCACCACCGTAGCAATCAGCCCCAGCATTTT	CASSHHRSNQPQHF
TRBV10-3	TRBJ1-5	NA	TRBD1	TGTGCCGCCGCTACGGGACAGGAGGGTCAGCCCCAGCATTTT	CAAATGQEGQPQHF
TRBV6-2/TRBV6-3	TRBJ2-7	many	TRBD2	TGTGCCAGCAGTTACTCCCCTAGCGGGATCTACGAGCAGTACTTC	CASSYSPSGIYEQYF
TRBV7-2	TRBJ1-2	many	NA	TGTGCCAGCAGCCCCGACTTTTCCGGCTACACCTTC	CASSPDFSGYTF
TRBV19	TRBJ1-5	many	TRBD1	TGTGCCAGTAGACAAATCCTCGGGCAGGGGGCGAGCAATCAGCCCCAGCATTTT	CASRQILGQGASNQPQHF
TRBV5-1	TRBJ2-2	many	TRBD1	TGCGCCAGCAGAACCGCCGGGACAGGGGTCACCGGGGAGCTGTTTTTT	CASRTAGTGVTGELFF
TRBV5-1	TRBJ2-7	many	NA	TGCGCCAGCAGCCCAGGTATAGGACAGCTCTACGAGCAGTACTTC	CASSPGIGQLYEQYF
TRBV7-2	TRBJ2-3	many	TRBD2	TGTGCCAGCAGCTTAGGGACTAGCGGGGGGTTTTTAGATACGCAGTATTTT	CASSLGTSGGFLDTQYF